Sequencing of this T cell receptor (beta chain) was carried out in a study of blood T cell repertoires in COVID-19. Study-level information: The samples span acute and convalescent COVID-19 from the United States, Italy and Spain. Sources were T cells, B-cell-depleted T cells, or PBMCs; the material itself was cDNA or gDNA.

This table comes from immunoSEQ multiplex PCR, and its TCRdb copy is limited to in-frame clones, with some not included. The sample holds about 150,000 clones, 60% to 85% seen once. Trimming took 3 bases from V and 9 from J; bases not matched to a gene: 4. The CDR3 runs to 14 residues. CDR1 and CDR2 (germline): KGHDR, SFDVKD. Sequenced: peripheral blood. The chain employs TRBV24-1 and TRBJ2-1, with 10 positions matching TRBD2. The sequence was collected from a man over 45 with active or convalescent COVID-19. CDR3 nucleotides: TGTGCCACCAGTGATCTAGCGGGAGTTGGTGAGCAGTTCTTC. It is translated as CATSDLAGVGEQFF.